This entry lists 18 T cell receptor beta chains sequenced from one sample in a study of T cells in Graves' hyperthyroidism and ophthalmopathy. The CDR3 regions of TCR beta were amplified from RNA transcripts. Carried out on the TCR CDR3, a first-round RT-PCR used the HTBI primer set. TCRdb re-called the multiplex PCR reads through MiXCR, storing one row per CDR3 protein. The sample has fewer than 550,000 distinct CDR3 sequences, about 24% seen once. The sequencing input was blood. These receptors all come from a woman under 40 with Graves' ophthalmopathy.

This clonotype was recorded at least ten times. CDR3 region: CASSSQETQYF. In DNA, the CDR3 is TGTGCCAGCAGCTCCCAAGAGACCCAGTACTTC. J is TRBJ2-5 and V is TRBV18; D unclear. The germline CDR1 and CDR2 sequences are KGHSH and LQKENI. CDR3 length: 11 residues. The V end was cut by 8 bases, the J end by 1 base, with 5 bases between.

This clonotype was recorded at least ten times. The chain links TRBV6-5 to TRBJ1-1; no clear D gene. CDR3 length: 14 amino acids. Germline V gene sequence: CDR1 MNHEY, CDR2 SVGAGI. V dropped 8 bases and J dropped 0 bases, with 13 bases sitting between them. The chain's CDR3 is CASARGGLNTEAFF. CDR3 sequence (DNA): TGTGCCAGCGCACGAGGCGGGTTGAACACTGAAGCTTTCTTT.

This clonotype was counted only a few times. The rearrangement uses TRBV27 and TRBJ1-1, with D possibly being TRBD1 (6 bases). In germline, CDR1 is MNHEY, CDR2 SMNVEV (reference sequence). CDR3 length: 14 residues. V lost 0 bases, J lost 8 bases, and 13 bases lay in between. CDR3 nucleotides: TGTGCCAGCAGTTTATCCCATTCCGGGACAGAAGCTTTCTTT. Residues: CASSLSHSGTEAFF.

This chain connects TRBV2 to TRBJ1-1, with a tentative D call TRBD1 (6 bases). The germline V and J ends were trimmed by 6 bases and 7 bases, with 15 bases remaining between them. The CDR3 extends over 13 amino acids. Germline CDR1 reads SNHLY; CDR2 reads FYNNEI. The CDR3 protein is CASSSGQHYEAFF. The CDR3 DNA reads as TGTGCCAGCAGCTCAGGACAGCATTATGAAGCTTTCTTT. The full variable domain, its missing parts supplied by reference TRBV2 and TRBJ1-1, is EPEVTQTPSHQVTQMGQEVILRCVPISNHLYFYWYRQILGQKVEFLVSFYNNEISEKSEIFDDQFSVERPDGSNFTLKIRSTKLEDSAMYFCASSSGQHYEAFFGQGTRLTVV.

The chain joins TRBV6-1 to TRBJ2-2; the D is unclear. Trimming removed 7 bases at V and 2 bases at J, with 14 bases between. Germline V gives CDR1 MNHNS, CDR2 SASEGT. The CDR3 consists of 15 residues. In DNA form, the CDR3 reads TGTGCCAGCACCTCAACGGCCGAAAACACCGGGGAGCTGTTTTTT. Translated: CASTSTAENTGELFF.

The table lists this clonotype with many counts. The CDR3 nucleotides read TGCAGCGGCTACAGGGGCTACGAGCAGTACTTC. Its translation: CSGYRGYEQYF. The chain has TRBV29-1 and TRBJ2-7; TRBD1 matches 7 bases. This CDR3 has 11 residues. Germline CDR1 is SQVTM and CDR2 is ANQGSEA. Losses at the gene ends were 7 bases for V and 3 bases for J; bases not matched to a gene: 3.

Many counts were recorded for this clonotype. This rearrangement joins TRBV12-3 or TRBV12-4 to TRBJ1-5, with 8 bases matching TRBD1. With V trimmed by 3 bases and J by 5 bases, 6 bases remained unmatched. This CDR3 is built from 15 residues. The DNA of the CDR3 is TGTGCCAGCAGTTTCAGGGGGCCTCTACATCAGCCCCAGCATTTT. Its translation is CASSFRGPLHQPQHF.

This clonotype was seen ten or more times. The V and J genes are TRBV20-1 and TRBJ2-7; D may match TRBD1 or TRBD2 (5 bases each). The CDR3 runs 15 residues. Germline V gene sequence: CDR1 DFQATT, CDR2 SNEGSKA (reference sequence). V lost 0 bases to trimming and J lost 3 bases, with 15 bases between them. The CDR3 DNA follows: TGCAGTGCTAGAGATCTGAGGGCAGGGAGCTACGAGCAGTACTTC. Its protein product is CSARDLRAGSYEQYF.

This clonotype was seen ten or more times. The chain employs TRBV28 and TRBJ1-1, with 8 nucleotides matching TRBD1. Germline loops: CDR1 MDHEN, CDR2 SYDVKM. There are 15 residues in the CDR3. V gave up 4 bases and J gave up 5 bases; unmatched junction bases: 9. The CDR3 region is CASSSQGQGRTEAFF. The CDR3 DNA reads TGTGCCAGCAGTTCGCAAGGACAGGGAAGGACTGAAGCTTTCTTT.

This clonotype was seen ten or more times. The chain employs TRBV14 and TRBJ1-2; maybe TRBD1 (5 bases). This CDR3 has 16 amino acids. The germline V gene encodes CDR1 SGHDN and CDR2 FVKESK. V gave up 4 bases and J gave up 4 bases, with 19 bases separating them. The CDR3 loop is CASSPTFGQRGYGYTF. In nucleotides, the CDR3 is TGTGCCAGCAGCCCAACGTTCGGCCAGAGGGGCTATGGCTACACCTTC.

This clonotype was picked up many times. The chain carries TRBV6-1 and TRBJ2-5; no definite D call. The CDR3 runs to 14 residues. The germline CDR1 and CDR2 sequences are MNHNS and SASEGT. Trimming took off 4 bases at V and 5 bases at J, with 14 bases between the two ends. The CDR3 sequence is CASSAWARWETQYF. For the CDR3, the DNA is TGTGCCAGCAGTGCCTGGGCAAGGTGGGAGACCCAGTACTTC.

This chain uses TRBV6-1 with TRBJ2-2; no clear D. Trimming pared 6 bases from V and 4 bases from J, leaving 15 bases between. Looked up from germline, CDR1 is MNHNS and CDR2 is SASEGT. CDR3 size: 15 residues. The CDR3 region has the DNA TGTGCCAGCAGCCCAGGCCGTCGGAGCACCGGGGAGCTGTTTTTT. Its protein is CASSPGRRSTGELFF.

The genes are TRBV27 and TRBJ2-7; no clear D gene. CDR3 length: 12 amino acids. In germline, CDR1 is MNHEY, CDR2 SMNVEV (reference sequence). With 6 bases removed from V and 9 bases from J, the gap between germline ends came to 15 bases. The CDR3 DNA sequence: TGTGCCAGCAGCTCCGATCAAAACAGGCAGTACTTC. Its translation is CASSSDQNRQYF.

The chain is built from TRBV5-1 and TRBJ2-5, with 11 positions matching TRBD1. With V trimmed by 1 base and J by 5 bases, 7 bases remained unmatched. The CDR3 consists of 16 residues. CDR1 SGHRS and CDR2 YFSETQ come from the germline V gene. The CDR3, as DNA: TGCGCCAGCAGCTTGCGGACAGGGGGCGCGGGGGAGACCCAGTACTTC. Translating it yields CASSLRTGGAGETQYF.

This clonotype came up many times. This chain links TRBV6-5 with TRBJ1-2; 7 bases match TRBD1. Trimming cost V 5 bases and J 4 bases; bases outside gene matches: 13. Per the germline V gene, CDR1 is MNHEY and CDR2 is SVGAGI. This CDR3 is 16 amino acids long. CDR3 sequence reads: CASSLHLGQGGYGYTF. CDR3 nucleotide sequence: TGTGCCAGCAGTCTCCACCTGGGGCAGGGGGGCTATGGCTACACCTTC.

The chain employs TRBV5-5 and TRBJ1-5; D call uncertain. This CDR3 has 14 amino acids. Germline assignment: CDR1 SGHKS and CDR2 YYEKEE (reference sequence). The ends were cut back, 1 base at V and 5 bases at J, with 10 bases in the middle. CDR3 loop: CASSLRVGHQPQHF. The CDR3 nucleotides read TGTGCCAGCAGCTTGAGAGTGGGTCATCAGCCCCAGCATTTT.

This clonotype was recorded many times. The chain combines TRBV2 with TRBJ1-1; 8 positions agree with TRBD1. Looked up from germline, CDR1 is SNHLY and CDR2 is FYNNEI. The CDR3 has 13 amino acids. The ends lost 7 bases at V and 10 bases at J; junction bases unmatched: 11. The CDR3 is CASISGSTGGAFF. In DNA, the CDR3 is TGTGCCAGCATATCCGGCAGTACAGGGGGAGCTTTCTTT. Supplemented by reference TRBV2 and TRBJ1-1, the full variable domain reads EPEVTQTPSHQVTQMGQEVILRCVPISNHLYFYWYRQILGQKVEFLVSFYNNEISEKSEIFDDQFSVERPDGSNFTLKIRSTKLEDSAMYFCASISGSTGGAFFGQGTRLTVV.

This clonotype was seen repeatedly, ten times or more. The chain carries TRBV18 and TRBJ2-5, with 7 nucleotides matching TRBD1. The germline V gene encodes CDR1 KGHSH and CDR2 LQKENI. J lost 3 bases, V lost 4 bases, and 8 bases had no gene match. The length of the CDR3 is 15 residues. The CDR3 region has the DNA TGTGCCAGCTCACTGAGAGGTACAGGGGAAGAGACCCAGTACTTC. As protein: CASSLRGTGEETQYF. The full variable domain, its missing parts supplied by reference TRBV18 and TRBJ2-5, is NAGVMQNPRHLVRRRGQEARLRCSPMKGHSHVYWYRQLPEEGLKFMVYLQKENIIDESGMPKERFSAEFPKEGPSILRIQQVVRGDSAAYFCASSLRGTGEETQYFGPGTRLLVL.